These 32 T cell receptor beta chains were all obtained from the same sample, sequenced in a study of blood T cell repertoires in COVID-19. Profiling relied on immunoSEQ multiplex PCR, and the TCRdb table lists in-frame clones only, not all of them. The profile shows around 110,000 clones, almost 85% of them singletons. The specimen sequenced was peripheral blood. The source is a human donor in a cohort sampled during active COVID-19.

The J gene is TRBJ1-1, the V gene TRBV7-2, with D uncertain. CDR3 length: 13 residues. Germline loops: CDR1 SGHTA, CDR2 FQGNSA. The ends were cut back, 5 bases at V and 0 bases at J, with 7 bases in the middle. The CDR3: CASSNPVNTEAFF. CDR3 DNA sequence: TGTGCCAGCAGCAATCCTGTGAACACTGAAGCTTTCTTT.

This sequence joins TRBV19 and TRBJ1-1; tentatively, D is TRBD1 (5 bases). V lost 1 base to trimming and J lost 0 bases, with 9 bases between them. This CDR3 contains 15 residues. Germline CDR1 is LNHDA and CDR2 is SQIVND (reference sequence). Here the CDR3 reads CASSIGGLLNTEAFF. The CDR3 nucleotides are TGTGCCAGTAGTATAGGGGGACTCCTGAACACTGAAGCTTTCTTT.

J is TRBJ2-7 and V is TRBV4-3, with TRBD1 matching 8 bases. CDR3 length: 15 residues. J was trimmed by 5 bases and V by 0 bases; bases with no gene match: 6. Germline V gives CDR1 LGHNA, CDR2 YSLEER. The CDR3 DNA reads TGCGCCAGCAGCCAAGATGCAGGGGGCTTCAACGAGCAGTACTTC. The encoded protein is CASSQDAGGFNEQYF.

V is TRBV9 and J is TRBJ2-3, with 13 bases aligning to TRBD2. The J segment lost 5 bases and the V segment lost 4 bases, leaving 4 bases of the junction unmatched. This CDR3 region has 15 residues. Per the germline V gene, CDR1 is SGDLS and CDR2 is YYNGEE. The CDR3 nucleotides read TGTGCCAGCAGCACTAGCGGGAGGGCCGGAGATACGCAGTATTTT. This gives the protein CASSTSGRAGDTQYF.

The chain recombines TRBV29-1 with TRBJ1-5; D is perhaps TRBD1 (6 bases). The CDR3 runs to 12 residues. V gave up 4 bases and J gave up 5 bases, with 9 bases separating them. Germline assignment: CDR1 SQVTM and CDR2 ANQGSEA. CDR3 sequence: CSVAGDDQPQHF. The CDR3 nucleotides are TGCAGCGTTGCAGGGGACGATCAGCCCCAGCATTTT.

The gene calls are TRBV13 and TRBJ2-3; 16 bases agree with TRBD2. The CDR3 is 17 residues long. V trimming: 2 bases; J trimming: 5 bases; junction bases outside the gene matches: 4. Germline lookup yields CDR1 PRHDT and CDR2 FYEKMQ (reference sequence). CDR3 region: CASSLPGLAGGLDTQYF. CDR3 DNA: TGTGCCAGCAGCTTACCGGGACTAGCGGGAGGGCTAGATACGCAGTATTTT.

The genes are TRBV24-1 and TRBJ2-7; tentative D call: TRBD2 (5 bases). Germline loops: CDR1 KGHDR, CDR2 SFDVKD. The CDR3 totals 15 residues. V was cut by 7 bases and J by 3 bases, with 18 bases left in between. CDR3 sequence (DNA): TGTGCCACCAGGGACTCCCCCTTACATCGCTACGAGCAGTACGTC. Residues: CATRDSPLHRYEQYV.

This clone turned up a few times. The CDR3: CASSGTGVGSPLHF. CDR3 nucleotides: TGTGCCAGTTCTGGGACAGGGGTTGGATCACCCCTCCACTTT. The chain has TRBV28 and TRBJ1-6, with 10 bases aligning to TRBD1. There are 14 residues in the CDR3. V dropped 9 bases and J dropped 10; count of bases not matched to a gene: 9. In germline, CDR1 is MDHEN, CDR2 SYDVKM.

V gene TRBV5-6 combines with J gene TRBJ2-1, with 9 nucleotides matching TRBD2. Germline V CDR1 and CDR2: SGHDT, YYEEEE. The CDR3 runs 15 residues. V shed 4 bases and J 3 bases; nucleotides not matched to a gene: 5. CDR3 residues: CASSAGLALYNEQFF. The DNA of the CDR3 is TGTGCCAGCAGCGCTGGACTAGCGCTCTACAATGAGCAGTTCTTC.

This clone occurred once. The chain recombines TRBV20-1 with TRBJ2-5, with D maybe TRBD1 (5 bases). Trimming cost V 3 bases and J 2 bases, with 13 bases left between them. The CDR3 loop spans 14 amino acids. The germline gives CDR1 DFQATT, CDR2 SNEGSKA (reference sequence). The CDR3 sequence is CSASGAGNQETQYF. The CDR3 DNA is TGCAGTGCTAGTGGGGCAGGGAATCAAGAGACCCAGTACTTC.

The genes are TRBV6-6 and TRBJ2-3; 7 bases fit TRBD1. V lost 5 bases, J lost 4 bases, and 21 bases stayed unmatched. The CDR3 has 19 amino acids. Germline lookup yields CDR1 MNHNY and CDR2 SVGAGI (reference sequence). The CDR3 loop reads CASSPSHLTSGQFPDTQYF. CDR3 sequence (DNA): TGTGCCAGCAGTCCTTCCCACCTGACTTCGGGACAGTTCCCAGATACGCAGTATTTT.

The J gene is TRBJ1-2, the V gene TRBV7-8; D is ambiguous. The germline V gene encodes CDR1 SGHVS and CDR2 FQNEAQ. The length of the CDR3 is 13 residues. Trimming stripped 2 bases from V and 3 bases from J, with 7 bases between. CDR3 sequence (DNA): TGTGCCAGCAGCTTAAGTCGGGACTATGGCTACACCTTC. It is translated as CASSLSRDYGYTF.

The chain links TRBV24-1 to TRBJ2-3; the D is unclear. The ends were cut back, 4 bases at V and 3 bases at J, with 13 bases in the middle. Germline V CDR1 and CDR2: KGHDR, SFDVKD. CDR3 length equals 15 residues. The chain's CDR3 is CATSEGRLRTDTQYF. The CDR3 DNA reads as TGTGCCACCAGTGAGGGTAGGTTGAGGACAGATACGCAGTATTTT.

This chain links TRBV7-9 with TRBJ2-1; TRBD2 might be the D (5 bases). The CDR3 has 13 residues. The germline gives CDR1 SEHNR, CDR2 FQNEAQ (reference sequence). V dropped 5 bases and J dropped 12 bases, with 17 bases sitting between them. This chain's CDR3 is CASSPEGPSGQFF. The CDR3 DNA is TGTGCCAGCAGCCCCGAGGGCCCATCGGGGCAGTTCTTC.

V gene TRBV18 combines with J gene TRBJ1-5, with D hard to call. Trimming took off 4 bases at V and 4 bases at J, with 11 bases between the two ends. Germline V gene sequence: CDR1 KGHSH, CDR2 LQKENI. This CDR3 comprises 14 residues. This CDR3 is CASSRETGNQPQHF. In nucleotides, the CDR3 is TGTGCCAGCTCACGAGAGACGGGAAATCAGCCCCAGCATTTT.

Only a few counts were recorded for this clone. The V and J genes are TRBV27 and TRBJ1-1; no clear D. Per the germline V gene, CDR1 is MNHEY and CDR2 is SMNVEV (reference sequence). V dropped 8 bases and J dropped 1 base, with 26 bases sitting between them. This CDR3 comprises 18 residues. The CDR3 sequence: CASRQTPQWPRSNTEAFF. In DNA, the CDR3 is TGTGCCAGCCGACAAACCCCTCAGTGGCCCCGGTCGAACACTGAAGCTTTCTTT.

The chain employs TRBV3-1 (or the pseudogene TRBV3-2) and TRBJ1-5; 8 nucleotides agree with TRBD1. The ends lost 1 base at V and 6 bases at J; junction bases unmatched: 2. CDR3 size: 14 residues. From germline, CDR1 is LGHDT and CDR2 YNNKEL (reference sequence). CDR3 in amino acids: CASSQAGGSQPQHF. The CDR3 nucleotides read TGTGCCAGCAGCCAAGCAGGGGGCAGTCAGCCCCAGCATTTT.

The V gene is TRBV19, the J gene TRBJ1-4, with TRBD1 matching 7 bases. The ends lost 7 bases at V and 3 bases at J; junction bases unmatched: 8. CDR3 length: 15 amino acids. Germline CDR1 is LNHDA and CDR2 is SQIVND (reference sequence). CDR3 amino acids: CASMQQGLANEKLFF. For the CDR3, the DNA is TGTGCCAGTATGCAACAGGGGTTGGCTAATGAAAAACTGTTTTTT.

CDR3 sequence reads: CASSKVRDKQETQYF. CDR3 DNA sequence: TGTGCCAGCAGCAAAGTCCGGGACAAACAAGAGACCCAGTACTTC. The chain couples TRBV7-2 to TRBJ2-5; D perhaps matches TRBD1 (6 bases). The CDR3 is made up of 15 amino acids. V shed 5 bases and J shed 2 bases, with 15 bases lying between them. Per the germline V gene, CDR1 is SGHTA and CDR2 is FQGNSA. The variable domain in full, completed from reference TRBV7-2 and TRBJ2-5, reads GAGVSQSPSNKVTEKGKDVELRCDPISGHTALYWYRQSLGQGLEFLIYFQGNSAPDKSGLPSDRFSAERTGGSVSTLTIQRTQQEDSAVYLCASSKVRDKQETQYFGPGTRLLVL.

This clone came up once. The chain has TRBV4-2 and TRBJ2-7; the D is unclear. The CDR3 runs to 12 residues. V was shortened by 1 base and J by 4 bases, with 5 bases between the two germline ends. Germline V gene lookup returns CDR1 LGHNA and CDR2 YNFKEQ. The CDR3 coding sequence is TGTGCCAGCAGCCAAGGTCCGTACGAGCAGTACTTC. Amino acid sequence: CASSQGPYEQYF.

This clone was observed once. This chain joins TRBV6-5 and TRBJ2-7; TRBD2 aligns across 11 bases. The germline gives CDR1 MNHEY, CDR2 SVGAGI. The CDR3 sequence is 15 residues long. Trimming took 6 bases from V and 2 from J; bases not matched to a gene: 6. The chain's CDR3 is CASSQGLAEAYEQYF. As DNA, the CDR3 is TGTGCCAGCAGCCAGGGACTAGCGGAAGCCTACGAGCAGTACTTC.

This rearrangement joins TRBV11-1 to TRBJ2-7; tentatively, D is TRBD2 (6 bases). Trimming took 2 bases from V and 0 from J, leaving 14 bases between them. This CDR3 region has 16 residues. Germline V CDR1 and CDR2: SGHAT, FQDESV (reference sequence). For the CDR3, the DNA is TGTGCCAGCAGCTTATGGGGCGGGGCGAGCTCCTACGAGCAGTACTTC. Translation gives CASSLWGGASSYEQYF.

V and J are TRBV24-1 and TRBJ1-2; perhaps TRBD1 as D (5 bases). The CDR3 has 15 residues. V was clipped by 11 bases and J by 4 bases, with 22 bases between them. Germline V gene data show CDR1 as KGHDR and CDR2 as SFDVKD. CDR3 sequence: CARPGVVQALYGYTF. The DNA for the CDR3 is TGTGCCAGACCCGGCGTAGTACAGGCCCTCTATGGCTACACCTTC.

The chain joins TRBV3-1 (or the pseudogene TRBV3-2) to TRBJ2-3; 13 nucleotides line up with TRBD2. V shed 2 bases, J shed 5 bases, and the junction held 4 bases outside the gene matches. CDR3 length equals 16 residues. Germline-derived CDR1 and CDR2 are LGHDT and YNNKEL (reference sequence). The CDR3 loop is CASSQTGTSGIDTQYF. DNA of the CDR3: TGTGCCAGCAGCCAAACCGGGACTAGCGGGATAGATACGCAGTATTTT.

The chain combines TRBV28 with TRBJ2-1; a possible D gene is TRBD2 (6 bases). Trimming shortened V by 1 base and J by 2 bases, and 15 bases separated the two germline ends. Germline values: CDR1 MDHEN, CDR2 SYDVKM. The CDR3 consists of 17 residues. The CDR3 bases are TGTGCCAGCAGTTTATACTTAGCGGAAACCCCCTACAATGAGCAGTTCTTC. As protein: CASSLYLAETPYNEQFF.

This clone appeared once. The chain recombines TRBV28 with TRBJ2-7; 8 bases align to TRBD1. Losses at the gene ends were 6 bases for V and 6 bases for J; bases not matched to a gene: 13. Germline values: CDR1 MDHEN, CDR2 SYDVKM. This CDR3 comprises 15 residues. This CDR3 reads CASSPKWDRPTEQYF. CDR3 sequence (DNA): TGTGCCAGCAGCCCAAAGTGGGACAGGCCCACCGAGCAGTACTTC.

About this clone itself: Sequence at one end of the junction differs from germline and may be a read error. CDR3 residues: CASSSGTSGRNNEQFF. CDR3 nucleotides: TGTGCTAGCAGCTCAGGGACTAGCGGGAGGAACAATGAGCAGTTCTTC. J is TRBJ2-1 and V is TRBV7-7, with TRBD2 matching over 15 bases. The CDR3 sequence is 16 residues long. In germline, CDR1 is SSHAT, CDR2 FNYEAQ (reference sequence).

V and J are TRBV6-2 or TRBV6-3 and TRBJ1-5; 8 bases line up with TRBD1. The V segment lost 5 bases and the J segment 6 bases; nucleotides outside the gene matches: 9. Germline CDR1 and CDR2: MNHEY and SVGEGT. This CDR3 has 15 residues. The CDR3 region has the DNA TGTGCCAGCAGTCGCCGGACAGGGCTGGGTCAGCCCCAGCATTTT. As protein: CASSRRTGLGQPQHF.

The CDR3 DNA reads as TGTGCCAGCAAAGAAAGACAGGTCATCTTCGGCAATCAGCCCCAGCATTTT. Translation gives CASKERQVIFGNQPQHF. This chain connects TRBV2 to TRBJ1-5, with TRBD1 as a possible D gene (6 bases). Germline loops: CDR1 SNHLY, CDR2 FYNNEI. Trimming took 7 bases from V and 2 from J, leaving 21 bases between them. The CDR3 spans 17 residues.

The V and J genes are TRBV7-3 and TRBJ2-6, with 11 bases that match TRBD2. The CDR3 extends over 18 amino acids. Trimming removed 5 bases from V and 0 bases from J; junction bases left unmatched: 6. From germline, CDR1 is SGHTA and CDR2 FQGTGA. CDR3 coding DNA: TGTGCCAGCAGCCCTTTTACTAGCGGGAGCTCTGGGGCCAACGTCCTGACTTTC. This codes for CASSPFTSGSSGANVLTF.

V and J are TRBV24-1 and TRBJ2-6, with D maybe TRBD1 (6 bases). Germline V gene data show CDR1 as KGHDR and CDR2 as SFDVKD. V dropped 6 bases and J dropped 2 bases, with 19 bases sitting between them. The CDR3 contains 18 residues. Here the CDR3 DNA reads TGTGCCACCAGTCCGAAGGCAGGGGCCCACCCTGGGGCCAACGTCCTGACTTTC. Amino acids: CATSPKAGAHPGANVLTF.

The genes are TRBV5-1 and TRBJ1-5; D unresolved. The CDR3 extends over 13 amino acids. V was pared by 1 base and J by 3 bases, with 5 bases between. Germline V gives CDR1 SGHRS, CDR2 YFSETQ. CDR3 region: CASSLNSNQPQHF. The CDR3 nucleotides are TGCGCCAGCAGCTTGAACTCCAATCAGCCCCAGCATTTT. The whole variable domain, filled in from reference TRBV5-1 and TRBJ1-5, reads KAGVTQTPRYLIKTRGQQVTLSCSPISGHRSVSWYQQTPGQGLQFLFEYFSETQRNKGNFPGRFSGRQFSNSRSEMNVSTLELGDSALYLCASSLNSNQPQHFGDGTRLSIL.